These T cell receptor beta chains were read from a single sample in a study of blood T cell repertoires in COVID-19. Method: immunoSEQ multiplex PCR; TCRdb's copy keeps in-frame clones and lacks some. The sample carries roughly 300,000 clones, approximately 83% recorded once. The specimen was peripheral blood. All receptors come from a human donor in a cohort sampled during active COVID-19. Both conserved end residues are part of each CDR3. The D gene is left open where the match is weak. Expanded clones get a size class; other rows say once, few or many, or leave the size out.

cdr3_nt: TGTGCCAGCAGTGCTCGGACAGGAGGGACGCAGTATTTT; cdr3_aa: CASSARTGGTQYF; d_call: -; j_call: TRBJ2-3; clone_size: -; v_call: TRBV6-4
cdr3_nt: TGCGCCAGCAGCTTGACGGGAGGGCCCGGAGAGACCCAGTACTTC; cdr3_aa: CASSLTGGPGETQYF; d_call: TRBD2; j_call: TRBJ2-5; clone_size: -; v_call: TRBV5-1
cdr3_nt: TGTGCCAGCAGCTTGTGGTCGTCAGTCGAAGAGACCCAGTACTTC; cdr3_aa: CASSLWSSVEETQYF; d_call: -; j_call: TRBJ2-5; clone_size: -; v_call: TRBV11-2
cdr3_nt: TGCGCCAGCAGACAACCTACCACAGGGGCGGTCAATGGCTACACCTTC; cdr3_aa: CASRQPTTGAVNGYTF; d_call: TRBD1; j_call: TRBJ1-2; clone_size: -; v_call: TRBV4-1
cdr3_nt: TGTGCCAGCAGACTTTCAGACAGGGAGGTTGCCCGAGGGGGTTCACCCCTCCACTTT; cdr3_aa: CASRLSDREVARGGSPLHF; d_call: TRBD1; j_call: TRBJ1-6; clone_size: -; v_call: TRBV2
cdr3_nt: TGTGCCAGCAGCGTAGCTACCGATGGGGAGCTGTTTTTT; cdr3_aa: CASSVATDGELFF; d_call: -; j_call: TRBJ2-2; clone_size: -; v_call: TRBV9
cdr3_nt: TGTGCCACCGGGGGGTTAACTGGAAACACCATATATTTT; cdr3_aa: CATGGLTGNTIYF; d_call: -; j_call: TRBJ1-3; clone_size: once; v_call: TRBV6-5
cdr3_nt: TGTGCCAGTAGGACCCGGGACAGGGGAGAATTCGGGGAGCTGTTTTTT; cdr3_aa: CASRTRDRGEFGELFF; d_call: TRBD1; j_call: TRBJ2-2; clone_size: -; v_call: TRBV19
cdr3_nt: TGTGCCAGCAGCGGACTTACCTACAATGAGCAGTTCTTC; cdr3_aa: CASSGLTYNEQFF; d_call: -; j_call: TRBJ2-1; clone_size: -; v_call: TRBV12-3/TRBV12-4
cdr3_nt: TGTGCCAGCAGCCACTCTTGGTTTGCCGGGACTAGTGGTCCCGCCGGGTACTACGAGCAGTACTTC; cdr3_aa: CASSHSWFAGTSGPAGYYEQYF; d_call: -; j_call: TRBJ2-7; clone_size: -; v_call: TRBV21-1
cdr3_nt: TGTGCCAGCAAGTGGGGGCTAGTAGGCGAGCAGTTCTTC; cdr3_aa: CASKWGLVGEQFF; d_call: -; j_call: TRBJ2-1; clone_size: -; v_call: TRBV6-5
cdr3_nt: TGTGCCACCAGTGATAGTAGGCTAGCGAACACCGGGGAGCTGTTTTTT; cdr3_aa: CATSDSRLANTGELFF; d_call: -; j_call: TRBJ2-2; clone_size: -; v_call: TRBV24-1
cdr3_nt: TGTGCCAGCAGTGAATGGGGCAGGGGGACCGGGGCCAACGTCCTGACTTTC; cdr3_aa: CASSEWGRGTGANVLTF; d_call: TRBD1; j_call: TRBJ2-6; clone_size: -; v_call: TRBV25-1
cdr3_nt: TGTGCCAGCTGCCGGGTGTTTGGCGAGACCCAGTACTTC; cdr3_aa: CASCRVFGETQYF; d_call: -; j_call: TRBJ2-5; clone_size: -; v_call: TRBV7-8
cdr3_nt: TGTGCCAGCAGCCGCCCGCCGGACTGGGGCTACACCTTC; cdr3_aa: CASSRPPDWGYTF; d_call: -; j_call: TRBJ1-2; clone_size: -; v_call: TRBV5-5
cdr3_nt: TGCGCCAGCAGCTCCGGACTAGCGGGAGGGAGTGGGAATGAGCAGTTCTTC; cdr3_aa: CASSSGLAGGSGNEQFF; d_call: TRBD2; j_call: TRBJ2-1; clone_size: -; v_call: TRBV5-1
cdr3_nt: TGTGCCAGCAGCTTGAGCGGGAGCCCCGCGGGGGCCAAAAACATTCAGTACTTC; cdr3_aa: CASSLSGSPAGAKNIQYF; d_call: TRBD2; j_call: TRBJ2-4; clone_size: once; v_call: TRBV7-2
cdr3_nt: TGTGCCAGCAGTGATTCGGGACTGTTCAATCAGCCCCAGCATTTT; cdr3_aa: CASSDSGLFNQPQHF; d_call: -; j_call: TRBJ1-5; clone_size: -; v_call: TRBV2
cdr3_nt: TGTGCCAGCAGCCAAGGGGGAGGGCCCTACGAGCAGTACTTC; cdr3_aa: CASSQGGGPYEQYF; d_call: -; j_call: TRBJ2-7; clone_size: few; v_call: TRBV28
cdr3_nt: TGCGCCAGCAGTCCAGGGCTAGCGCCAATTTACAATGAGCAGTTCTTC; cdr3_aa: CASSPGLAPIYNEQFF; d_call: -; j_call: TRBJ2-1; clone_size: -; v_call: TRBV4-3
cdr3_nt: TGCGCCAGCAGCCCACAGGGTAACACTGAAGCTTTCTTT; cdr3_aa: CASSPQGNTEAFF; d_call: -; j_call: TRBJ1-1; clone_size: -; v_call: TRBV5-1
cdr3_nt: TGTGCCAGCAGTGAAGCGGATCCGGGGGTCGGGGAGCTGTTTTTT; cdr3_aa: CASSEADPGVGELFF; d_call: -; j_call: TRBJ2-2; clone_size: -; v_call: TRBV6-1
cdr3_nt: TGTGCCACACCCGGGGCTAGCGGGAGGTTGGGGCCCTACAATGAGCAGTTCTTC; cdr3_aa: CATPGASGRLGPYNEQFF; d_call: TRBD2; j_call: TRBJ2-1; clone_size: -; v_call: TRBV5-8
cdr3_nt: TGCGCCAGCAGAGCAGGGCTACAAGAGACCCAGTACTTC; cdr3_aa: CASRAGLQETQYF; d_call: -; j_call: TRBJ2-5; clone_size: -; v_call: TRBV5-1
cdr3_nt: TGTGCCAGCTCACCACAGGGGGAAATGAACACTGAAGCTTTCTTT; cdr3_aa: CASSPQGEMNTEAFF; d_call: -; j_call: TRBJ1-1; clone_size: few; v_call: TRBV18
cdr3_nt: TGTGCCAGCAGCTCCGGACAGAACACCGGGGAGCTGTTTTTT; cdr3_aa: CASSSGQNTGELFF; d_call: -; j_call: TRBJ2-2; clone_size: -; v_call: TRBV7-2
cdr3_nt: TGTGCCAGCAGCTTAGATACAAGTCTGCACTTT; cdr3_aa: CASSLDTSLHF; d_call: -; j_call: TRBJ1-3; clone_size: -; v_call: TRBV11-2
cdr3_nt: TGTGCCAGCAGACCGACAGGGGCCAATTATGGCTACACCTTC; cdr3_aa: CASRPTGANYGYTF; d_call: TRBD1; j_call: TRBJ1-2; clone_size: once; v_call: TRBV28
cdr3_nt: TGTGCCAGCAGCCCGACAGGGATCTCCTACGAGCAGTACTTC; cdr3_aa: CASSPTGISYEQYF; d_call: TRBD1; j_call: TRBJ2-7; clone_size: -; v_call: TRBV7-2
cdr3_nt: TGTGCCACCTTTAAACAGGGGATGAACACTGAAGCTTTCTTT; cdr3_aa: CATFKQGMNTEAFF; d_call: TRBD1; j_call: TRBJ1-1; clone_size: -; v_call: TRBV27
cdr3_nt: TGTGCCAGCAGCGGACAGGGGGCGGGCACAGATACGCAGTATTTT; cdr3_aa: CASSGQGAGTDTQYF; d_call: TRBD1; j_call: TRBJ2-3; clone_size: -; v_call: TRBV5-8
cdr3_nt: TGTGCCAGCAGCTTCGGGTCCAACACTGAAGCTTTCTTT; cdr3_aa: CASSFGSNTEAFF; d_call: -; j_call: TRBJ1-1; clone_size: -; v_call: TRBV7-3
cdr3_nt: TGCGCCAGCAGCCTTTCCGGGACTGGCAACACCGGGGAGCTGTTTTTT; cdr3_aa: CASSLSGTGNTGELFF; d_call: -; j_call: TRBJ2-2; clone_size: many; v_call: TRBV5-1
cdr3_nt: TGTGCCAGCTCACCACGGCTAGCCAACGAGCAGTACTTC; cdr3_aa: CASSPRLANEQYF; d_call: -; j_call: TRBJ2-7; clone_size: -; v_call: TRBV18
cdr3_nt: TGTGCCAGTAGGCGAGGGGGGGGACGTCAGCCCCAGCATTTT; cdr3_aa: CASRRGGGRQPQHF; d_call: -; j_call: TRBJ1-5; clone_size: -; v_call: TRBV19
cdr3_nt: TGTGCCATCAGTGATACGGGGGGAGCGGCAAACACCATATATTTT; cdr3_aa: CAISDTGGAANTIYF; d_call: -; j_call: TRBJ1-3; clone_size: once; v_call: TRBV10-3
cdr3_nt: TGTGCCAGTAGTCCCCGGGACAGGGGGCGATTAACACCCCTCCACTTT; cdr3_aa: CASSPRDRGRLTPLHF; d_call: TRBD1; j_call: TRBJ1-6; clone_size: -; v_call: TRBV19
cdr3_nt: TGTGCCAGCAGCCAATCCCCTAGCGGAGGAAGCTTCACAGATACGCAGTATTTT; cdr3_aa: CASSQSPSGGSFTDTQYF; d_call: TRBD2; j_call: TRBJ2-3; clone_size: -; v_call: TRBV3-1/TRBV3-2
cdr3_nt: TGTGCCAGCAGTTATGGGGCGGTTGGCACTGAAGCTTTCTTT; cdr3_aa: CASSYGAVGTEAFF; d_call: -; j_call: TRBJ1-1; clone_size: -; v_call: TRBV6-6
cdr3_nt: TGTGCCAGTAGTATAGATAGGGGTCAGCCCCAGCATTTT; cdr3_aa: CASSIDRGQPQHF; d_call: -; j_call: TRBJ1-5; clone_size: once; v_call: TRBV19
cdr3_nt: TGCGCCAGCAGCTCCGGGACTAGCGTGGGTGAGCAGTACTTC; cdr3_aa: CASSSGTSVGEQYF; d_call: TRBD2; j_call: TRBJ2-7; clone_size: -; v_call: TRBV5-1
cdr3_nt: TGTGCCAGCAGCTTAGGCGCAGGGGACAATGAGCAGTTCTTC; cdr3_aa: CASSLGAGDNEQFF; d_call: -; j_call: TRBJ2-1; clone_size: -; v_call: TRBV7-2
cdr3_nt: TGTGCCACCAGCAGAGATCTCCTACAGAGCTACGAGCAGTACTTC; cdr3_aa: CATSRDLLQSYEQYF; d_call: -; j_call: TRBJ2-7; clone_size: -; v_call: TRBV15
cdr3_nt: TGTGCCAGCAGCCAAGTAGCAGATGGAAACACCATATATTTT; cdr3_aa: CASSQVADGNTIYF; d_call: -; j_call: TRBJ1-3; clone_size: -; v_call: TRBV3-1/TRBV3-2
cdr3_nt: TGTGCCAGCAGCTCAAGGGGAGGGAAGATGAACACTGAAGCTTTCTTT; cdr3_aa: CASSSRGGKMNTEAFF; d_call: -; j_call: TRBJ1-1; clone_size: -; v_call: TRBV7-9
cdr3_nt: TGTGCCACCAGCAGAGATGGGGGGTGGCTTTCACCCCTCCACTTT; cdr3_aa: CATSRDGGWLSPLHF; d_call: -; j_call: TRBJ1-6; clone_size: -; v_call: TRBV15
cdr3_nt: TGTGCCAGCAGCCAAAGCGTGGATGAGCAGTTCTTC; cdr3_aa: CASSQSVDEQFF; d_call: -; j_call: TRBJ2-1; clone_size: -; v_call: TRBV3-1/TRBV3-2
cdr3_nt: TGCACCAGCAGCCAAGATAGGAGGGTACTAGTGGACTACACCTTC; cdr3_aa: CTSSQDRRVLVDYTF; d_call: -; j_call: TRBJ1-2; clone_size: once; v_call: TRBV1
cdr3_nt: TGTGCCAGCAGCAGAACGGAGACAGGCGTTGGCTACACCTTC; cdr3_aa: CASSRTETGVGYTF; d_call: -; j_call: TRBJ1-2; clone_size: -; v_call: TRBV6-5
cdr3_nt: TGTGCCAGCAGCTTCGAGACTAGCGGTAACAATGAGCAGTTCTTC; cdr3_aa: CASSFETSGNNEQFF; d_call: TRBD2; j_call: TRBJ2-1; clone_size: -; v_call: TRBV11-2
cdr3_nt: TGTGCCAGCAGTGAACGTAGAGAGACCCAGTACTTC; cdr3_aa: CASSERRETQYF; d_call: -; j_call: TRBJ2-5; clone_size: -; v_call: TRBV6-1